A selection of T cell receptor beta chains follows, all from one sample in a study of cytomegalovirus exposure and HLA in healthy donors. Method: immunoSEQ multiplex PCR; TCRdb's copy keeps in-frame clones and lacks some. The table has about 180,000 clones, under 80% seen once; the top ten hold approximately 13%. The sequenced material came from PBMCs. These TCRs come from a woman in her forties or fifties in good health and CMV-seropositive. CDR3s include the opening cysteine and the closing phenylalanine or tryptophan. The D gene is left open where the match is weak. Clone size appears in some rows only: once, few, many, or a class for an expanded clone.

size | J | D | V | length | DNA | CDR3
- | TRBJ1-6 | TRBD1 | TRBV7-9 | 16 | TGTTCCAGCAGCTACCTGACAGGGACCTATAATTCACCCCTCCACTTT | CSSSYLTGTYNSPLHF
- | TRBJ2-1 | TRBD2 | TRBV5-4 | 15 | TGTGCCAGCAGCCACGGGGGGAGCTCCTACAATGAGCAGTTCTTC | CASSHGGSSYNEQFF
- | TRBJ2-3 | - | TRBV19 | 14 | TGTGCCAGTAGTATAGCCTTTTCCACAGATACGCAGTATTTT | CASSIAFSTDTQYF
- | TRBJ1-5 | - | TRBV19 | 15 | TGTGCCAGTAGTCTATGGCGAGGGAGCAATCAGCCCCAGCATTTT | CASSLWRGSNQPQHF
- | TRBJ1-3 | - | TRBV11-3 | 13 | TGTGCCAGCAGCTTAGTCCCGGGAAACACCATATATTTT | CASSLVPGNTIYF
few | TRBJ2-7 | - | TRBV13 | 14 | TGTGCCAGCAGCTTAGACAGGGCTTTCTACGAGCAGTACTTC | CASSLDRAFYEQYF
- | TRBJ2-7 | - | TRBV6-1 | 12 | TGTGCCAGCAAGCGGCAAGGATACGAGCAGTACTTC | CASKRQGYEQYF
- | TRBJ1-1 | - | TRBV6-5 | 15 | TGTGCCAGCAGTTACAGCCGGGGTTTAGGGTCGGTGGCTTTCTTT | CASSYSRGLGSVAFF
- | TRBJ2-3 | - | TRBV9 | 16 | TGTGCCAGCAGCGTAGTTCCTCTAGGAAGCACAGATACGCAGTATTTT | CASSVVPLGSTDTQYF
few | TRBJ2-7 | - | TRBV6-1 | 15 | TGTGCCAGCAGTGAAGGGAGGACAGTTCCCTACGAGCAGTACTTC | CASSEGRTVPYEQYF
- | TRBJ1-2 | TRBD1 | TRBV7-6 | 14 | TGTGCCAGCAGACCTACCGGGACAGGGGGTGGCTACACCTTC | CASRPTGTGGGYTF
- | TRBJ2-3 | - | TRBV5-6 | 15 | TGTGCCAGCAGCTTTCGCGGCAGGGGCACAGATACGCAGTATTTT | CASSFRGRGTDTQYF
few | TRBJ2-3 | - | TRBV10-2 | 14 | TGCGCCAGCAGTGAGTCGACTCCCTGGGATACGCAGTATTTT | CASSESTPWDTQYF
- | TRBJ1-6 | TRBD1 | TRBV5-1 | 17 | TGCGCCAGCAGCTTGGGAAACAGGGGAGTAAAGAGTTCACCCCTCCACTTT | CASSLGNRGVKSSPLHF
- | TRBJ1-4 | - | TRBV29-1 | 11 | TGCAGCGTCCCGGGGGGGGAAAAACTGTTTTTT | CSVPGGEKLFF
- | TRBJ2-2 | TRBD2 | TRBV6-5 | 15 | TGTGCCAGCAGTTACTCCCGGGGGGGCACCGGGGAGCTGTTTTTT | CASSYSRGGTGELFF
few | TRBJ2-3 | TRBD2 | TRBV4-1 | 17 | TGCGCCAGCAGCCAAGTTAGTACTAGCGGAAGCACAGATACGCAGTATTTT | CASSQVSTSGSTDTQYF
- | TRBJ1-2 | - | TRBV5-6 | 15 | TGTGCCAGCAGCTCCTACCGCGACCCCTCTAGTGGCTACACCTTC | CASSSYRDPSSGYTF
- | TRBJ2-4 | - | TRBV19 | 12 | TGTGCCAGTAGTATAGATCTACGCATTCAGTACTTC | CASSIDLRIQYF
- | TRBJ2-5 | - | TRBV5-5 | 15 | TGTGCCAGCAGCTTGCAGGCTCAGTACCAAGAGACCCAGTACTTC | CASSLQAQYQETQYF